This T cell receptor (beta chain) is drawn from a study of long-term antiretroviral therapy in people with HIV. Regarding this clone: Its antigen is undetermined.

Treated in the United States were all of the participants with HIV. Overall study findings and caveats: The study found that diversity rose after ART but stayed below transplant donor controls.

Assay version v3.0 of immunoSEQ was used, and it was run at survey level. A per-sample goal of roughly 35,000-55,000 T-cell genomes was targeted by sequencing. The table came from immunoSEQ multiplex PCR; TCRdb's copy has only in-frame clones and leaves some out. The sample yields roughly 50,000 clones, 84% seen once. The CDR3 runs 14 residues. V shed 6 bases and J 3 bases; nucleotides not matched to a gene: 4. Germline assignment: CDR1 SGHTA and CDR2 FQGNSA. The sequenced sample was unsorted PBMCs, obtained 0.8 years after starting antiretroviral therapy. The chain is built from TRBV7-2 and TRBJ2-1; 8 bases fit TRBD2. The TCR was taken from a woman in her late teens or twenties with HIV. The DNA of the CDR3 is TGTGCCAGCAGAGCCGGGACTAGCTACAATGAGCAGTTCTTC. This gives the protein CASRAGTSYNEQFF.